The 22 T cell receptor beta chains listed next were all sequenced from one sample in a study of T cells after posttransplantation cyclophosphamide. The repertoire was sequenced with immunoSEQ multiplex PCR; TCRdb's copy has only in-frame clones and lacks some. This sample has thousands of clones, with 70% to 85% found just once. A marrow graft followed busulfan-fludarabine conditioning, with cyclophosphamide on days +3 and +4. Specimen: PBMCs, collected after allogeneic stem cell transplant with posttransplant cyclophosphamide. These TCRs come from a male patient between 55 and 70 years old who received an allogeneic stem cell transplant from an unrelated donor, was CMV-positive, and had no GVHD. Some T cells could come from the graft donor.

The chain recombines TRBV6-9 with TRBJ1-6; D ambiguous. CDR1 and CDR2 from the germline V gene are MNHGY and SVAAGI. The CDR3 length is 11 residues. Trimming took off 6 bases at V and 8 bases at J, with 5 bases between the two ends. Here the CDR3 DNA reads TGTGCCAGCAGAATCGATTCACCCCTCCACTTT. Its translation: CASRIDSPLHF.

The rearrangement joins TRBV5-1 to TRBJ1-1, with D possibly matching TRBD1 (5 bases). There are 16 residues in the CDR3. The V end lost 1 base, the J end lost 4 bases, and 17 bases lay between the germline ends. Germline V gives CDR1 SGHRS, CDR2 YFSETQ. The CDR3 sequence is CASSLSGQIRGTEAFF. The CDR3, as DNA: TGCGCCAGCAGCTTGAGTGGACAAATCAGAGGCACTGAAGCTTTCTTT.

In this sample, this clone turned up once. V gene TRBV28 combines with J gene TRBJ2-7; D perhaps matches TRBD2 (6 bases). V lost 2 bases and J 4 bases, leaving 18 bases between the germline ends. CDR1 is MDHEN, CDR2 SYDVKM, per germline. CDR3 length: 16 amino acids. The DNA of the CDR3 is TGTGCCAGCAGTTTAGATGTTGGGGGGAATCGGTACGAGCAGTACTTC. It specifies CASSLDVGGNRYEQYF.

V usage is TRBV4-1 and J usage is TRBJ1-6, with TRBD1 matching 12 bases. Per the germline V gene, CDR1 is MGHRA and CDR2 is YSYEKL. The V segment lost 4 bases and the J segment 10 bases; nucleotides outside the gene matches: 8. This CDR3 has 16 amino acids. The CDR3 here is CASSPEGTGGESPLHF. The CDR3, as DNA: TGCGCCAGCAGCCCAGAGGGGACAGGGGGCGAGTCACCCCTCCACTTT.

In the case of this clone: Other DNA sequences in the same sample also yield this CDR3. The chain combines TRBV11-2 with TRBJ2-1, with a possible D match to TRBD2 (5 bases). This CDR3 contains 15 residues. Germline CDR1 SGHAT, CDR2 FQNNGV. Trimming cost V 0 bases and J 7 bases, with 13 bases left between them. CDR3 protein: CASSLDRASGNEQFF. DNA for the CDR3: TGTGCCAGCAGCTTAGATCGGGCCAGCGGTAATGAGCAGTTCTTC.

V is TRBV4-1 and J is TRBJ2-1; maybe TRBD2 (6 bases). V gave up 0 bases and J gave up 0 bases, with 12 bases separating them. Germline values: CDR1 MGHRA, CDR2 YSYEKL. There are 17 residues in the CDR3. The CDR3 DNA sequence: TGCGCCAGCAGCCAAGATCATCGGGGGAGCTCCTACAATGAGCAGTTCTTC. Its protein is CASSQDHRGSSYNEQFF.

The CDR3 protein is CASSLAGTGGTEAFF. The CDR3 coding sequence is TGTGCCAGCAGCTTAGCCGGGACGGGGGGCACTGAAGCTTTCTTT. This chain links TRBV11-2 with TRBJ1-1; TRBD1 might be the D (5 bases). The length of the CDR3 is 15 residues. Germline values: CDR1 SGHAT, CDR2 FQNNGV. The V end lost 1 base, the J end lost 4 bases, and 13 bases lay between the germline ends.

The gene calls are TRBV15 and TRBJ2-5; 12 nucleotides match TRBD2. The V and J ends lost 4 bases and 3 bases, in that order; junction bases with no gene match: 9. CDR1 and CDR2 (germline): LNHNV, YYDKDF (reference sequence). CDR3 size: 17 residues. The CDR3 DNA reads as TGTGCCACCAGCAAAACCAGGGCTAGCGGGGGGGAAGAGACCCAGTACTTC. It is translated as CATSKTRASGGEETQYF.

There are a few counts of this clone. The chain joins TRBV4-1 to TRBJ2-7; no firm D call. Trimming removed 1 base from V and 1 base from J, with 11 bases in between. Per germline, CDR1 MGHRA and CDR2 YSYEKL. CDR3 length equals 15 residues. CDR3 in amino acids: CASSQGLAVSYEQYF. The CDR3, as DNA: TGCGCCAGCAGCCAAGGATTGGCGGTTTCCTACGAGCAGTACTTC.

The chain uses TRBV10-3 and TRBJ1-2; unclear D gene. The germline gives CDR1 ENHRY, CDR2 SYGVKD. The CDR3 has 14 residues. V gave up 0 bases and J gave up 1 base, with 6 bases separating them. The DNA for the CDR3 is TGTGCCATCAGTGAGTCGGGCCATAACTATGGCTACACCTTC. Translated: CAISESGHNYGYTF.

The chain joins TRBV6-5 to TRBJ1-6, with 7 nucleotides matching TRBD1. V shed 7 bases and J 10 bases; nucleotides not matched to a gene: 13. Germline V lookup: CDR1 MNHEY, CDR2 SVGAGI. This CDR3 has 15 residues. In DNA, the CDR3 is TGTGCCAGCACCCAGCTAACAGGGGTCAGGTCACCCCTCCACTTT. It translates to CASTQLTGVRSPLHF.

This clone is categorized as medium-sized. The chain recombines TRBV5-4 with TRBJ1-2; D gene ambiguous. Germline CDR1 is SGHNT and CDR2 is YYREEE (reference sequence). V lost 4 bases, J lost 7 bases, and 17 bases lay in between. The CDR3 contains 14 residues. The CDR3 DNA follows: TGTGCCAGCAGCCCGGACTTTCCACCTCCTGGCTACACCTTC. Its protein product is CASSPDFPPPGYTF.

V gene TRBV28 combines with J gene TRBJ1-4; D perhaps matches TRBD1 (6 bases). V lost 6 bases to trimming and J lost 4 bases, with 12 bases between them. Germline V gene sequence: CDR1 MDHEN, CDR2 SYDVKM. The CDR3 contains 14 residues. CDR3 in DNA: TGTGCCAGCAGGAGGACAGAAGTTAATGAAAAACTGTTTTTT. Its translation is CASRRTEVNEKLFF.

Points on this clone: Its ends do not fully match the called genes, so a read error is possible. This chain uses TRBV4-1 with TRBJ1-5; the D gene is possibly TRBD1 (6 bases). The CDR3 loop spans 14 amino acids. The V gene's germline CDR1 is MGHRA and CDR2 YSYEKL. The CDR3 DNA sequence: TGCGCCAGCAGCCTCGACAGGTCCAATGAGCCCCAGCATTTT. Its translation: CASSLDRSNEPQHF.

The rearrangement uses TRBV2 and TRBJ2-2, with a possible D match to TRBD1 (5 bases). V lost 7 bases to trimming and J lost 1 base, with 10 bases between them. CDR3 length equals 14 residues. Germline lookup yields CDR1 SNHLY and CDR2 FYNNEI. The CDR3 region is CASKGHLNTGELFF. For the CDR3, the DNA is TGTGCCAGCAAAGGACACCTGAACACCGGGGAGCTGTTTTTT.

The chain combines TRBV11-3 with TRBJ2-5; D might be TRBD2 (5 bases). The CDR3 consists of 13 residues. In germline, CDR1 is SGHNT, CDR2 YENEEA. Between the trimmed V and J ends, which lost 6 bases and 0 bases, there was a span of 8 bases. CDR3 sequence reads: CASSDYNQETQYF. As DNA, the CDR3 is TGTGCCAGCAGTGACTACAACCAAGAGACCCAGTACTTC.

This chain uses TRBV29-1 with TRBJ2-3; possible D gene TRBD1, 5 bases. Germline loops: CDR1 SQVTM, CDR2 ANQGSEA. This CDR3 spans 14 amino acids. V was cut by 2 bases and J by 4 bases, with 13 bases left in between. The CDR3, as DNA: TGCAGCGTTGAACCCCAGGGAAGGCCAGATACGCAGTATTTT. Amino acid sequence: CSVEPQGRPDTQYF.

The chain has TRBV5-4 and TRBJ2-1; TRBD2 aligns across 10 bases. This CDR3 comprises 16 residues. V gave up 4 bases and J gave up 4 bases; unmatched junction bases: 8. Germline loops: CDR1 SGHNT, CDR2 YYREEE (reference sequence). The CDR3 reads CASSRMSSGGYNEQFF. The CDR3 region has the DNA TGTGCCAGCAGCCGCATGTCTAGCGGGGGTTACAATGAGCAGTTCTTC.

V usage is TRBV4-1 and J usage is TRBJ2-7; 8 nucleotides line up with TRBD2. This CDR3 is 15 amino acids long. V lost 2 bases to trimming and J lost 3 bases; unmatched junction nucleotides: 6. CDR1 and CDR2 from the germline V gene are MGHRA and YSYEKL. CDR3 region: CASSQPSGSDYEQYF. The DNA for the CDR3 is TGCGCCAGCAGCCAACCCAGCGGGAGTGACTACGAGCAGTACTTC.

The V call is TRBV19, the J call TRBJ1-5; possible D gene TRBD1, 6 bases. Trimming took 7 bases from V and 8 from J, leaving 24 bases between them. The CDR3 totals 16 residues. CDR1 LNHDA and CDR2 SQIVND come from the germline V gene (reference sequence). The CDR3 DNA is TGTGCCAGTAAATGGTCGGGGGGGCAAGTCGCGGAGCCCCAGCATTTT. Protein: CASKWSGGQVAEPQHF.

The chain employs TRBV29-1 and TRBJ2-5, with TRBD2 as a possible D gene (5 bases). From germline, CDR1 is SQVTM and CDR2 ANQGSEA. The CDR3 extends over 14 amino acids. Trimming removed 0 bases from V and 0 bases from J, with 8 bases in between. CDR3 amino acids: CSVEDRLHQETQYF. CDR3 bases: TGCAGCGTTGAAGATCGACTACACCAAGAGACCCAGTACTTC.

The chain recombines TRBV10-3 with TRBJ2-5; D is unclear. The last part of the DNA fits TRBJ2-7 better; the J call may be wrong. The CDR3 is 11 residues long. The V gene's germline CDR1 is ENHRY and CDR2 SYGVKD. In DNA form, the CDR3 reads TGTGCCATCAGTGAGCGATACGAGCAGTACTTC. Its protein is CAISERYEQYF.